This is a list of T cell receptor beta chains from one sample in a study of OX40 agonist ivuxolimab in advanced cancers. Profiled with immunoSEQ multiplex PCR; TCRdb holds only in-frame clones, not every one. The sample lists 100,000 or so clones, 90% seen once, with roughly 0.3% in the top ten. Material: CD4+ or CD8+ T cells sorted from blood, obtained in a trial of the OX40 agonist ivuxolimab. The receptor set was obtained from an adult with an advanced solid tumor such as melanoma, head and neck, liver or kidney cancer. Both conserved end residues are part of each CDR3. The D gene is left open where the match is weak. The size of a clone is reported for some rows only, either as once, few or many, or as a class for expanded clones.

j_gene,abundance,d_gene,v_gene,CDR3nt,CDR3aa
TRBJ1-1,-,-,TRBV6-5,TGTGCCAGCAGGCCCGGGACGCTGAACACTGAAGCTTTCTTT,CASRPGTLNTEAFF
TRBJ1-4,-,-,TRBV28,TGTGCCAGCAGTTTTCCCGCGGCAGGTTCTAATGAAAAACTGTTTTTT,CASSFPAAGSNEKLFF
TRBJ2-3,-,-,TRBV21-1,TGTGCCAGCAGCAAAGCGGGATGGGGCACAGATACGCAGTATTTT,CASSKAGWGTDTQYF
TRBJ2-1,-,TRBD1,TRBV28,TGTGCCAGCAGTATACAGGGGGCTAGCGGTTACAATGAGCAGTTCTTC,CASSIQGASGYNEQFF
TRBJ1-2,-,-,TRBV30,TGTGCAGCCGGGACGGTCTATGGCTACACCTTC,CAAGTVYGYTF
TRBJ2-3,once,-,TRBV6-6,TGTGCCAGCAGTTACACCAGGGGAACAGATACGCAGTATTTT,CASSYTRGTDTQYF
TRBJ1-4,-,-,TRBV5-4,TGTGCCAGCAGTTATCGAAATGGCAGGGCCGCTAATGAAAAACTGTTTTTT,CASSYRNGRAANEKLFF
TRBJ2-7,-,-,TRBV6-5,TGTGCCAGCAGTTATCGTTCGGGACACCCGTCTTGGGAGCAGTACTTC,CASSYRSGHPSWEQYF
TRBJ2-4,-,-,TRBV28,TGTGCCAGCAGTTTATGGGACAGAAACATTCAGTACTTC,CASSLWDRNIQYF
TRBJ2-2,-,-,TRBV5-8,TGTGCCAGCAGCTTGGCGACAGCGGACACCGGGGAGCTGTTTTTT,CASSLATADTGELFF
TRBJ1-5,-,-,TRBV7-2,TGTGCCAGCAGCTACCAGCACAATCAGCCCCAGCATTTT,CASSYQHNQPQHF
TRBJ2-5,-,TRBD2,TRBV5-6,TGTGCCAGCCGCCCGCTAGCGGGAGTTATTGAGACCCAGTACTTC,CASRPLAGVIETQYF
TRBJ1-5,-,TRBD1,TRBV27,TGTGCCAGCAGAGGGACAGGGGGCAGGAATCAGCCCCAGCATTTT,CASRGTGGRNQPQHF
TRBJ2-5,few,-,TRBV5-1,TGCGCCAGCAGCTTGTACGGTGGTCGCGAGACCCAGTACTTC,CASSLYGGRETQYF
TRBJ2-7,-,-,TRBV2,TGTGCCAGCAGTGAGGGGCCCTACGAGCAGTACTTC,CASSEGPYEQYF
TRBJ2-7,once,TRBD2,TRBV7-9,TGTGCCAGCAGCTCGAATATAGGGACTAGCGGGAGTGTCGCCTACGAGCAGTACTTC,CASSSNIGTSGSVAYEQYF
TRBJ2-7,-,-,TRBV30,TGTGCCTGGAGTGGCGGGTCGGTGGGGGAGCAGTACTTC,CAWSGGSVGEQYF
TRBJ2-7,-,-,TRBV5-5,TGTGCCAGCAGCCGGACAGCAGCGATTTACGAGCAGTACTTC,CASSRTAAIYEQYF
TRBJ1-2,-,-,TRBV4-3,TGCGCCAGCAGCCAAGAGGTAGTCAGGGATATATATGGCTACACCTTC,CASSQEVVRDIYGYTF
TRBJ2-7,-,-,TRBV2,TGTGCCAGCAGTGAAGTCAGGGCATCCTACGAGCAGTACTTC,CASSEVRASYEQYF
TRBJ2-3,-,TRBD2,TRBV7-9,TGTGCCAGCAGCCTCACTAGCGGGTCCACAGATACGCAGTATTTT,CASSLTSGSTDTQYF
TRBJ2-7,-,TRBD2,TRBV28,TGTGCCAGCGGCCTCACTGCTAGCGGGAGTTACGAGCAGTACTTC,CASGLTASGSYEQYF
TRBJ2-7,-,-,TRBV20-1,TGCAGTGCTAGCCGGCTATCCGAGCAGTACTTC,CSASRLSEQYF
TRBJ2-7,once,-,TRBV4-3,TGCGCCAGCAGCCATCTAGGTCAGGGGGGGGGCGAGCAGTACTTC,CASSHLGQGGGEQYF
TRBJ1-2,many,-,TRBV6-5,TGTGCCAGCAGTTACCACTGGACCTACCCTGGCTACACCTTC,CASSYHWTYPGYTF
TRBJ2-1,-,-,TRBV11-2,TGTGCCAGCAGCCAACTGACGGGACAGTTCTTC,CASSQLTGQFF
TRBJ2-1,-,TRBD1,TRBV15,TGTGCCACCAGCAGCATGGGACAGGGGGCCGGTGAGCAGTTCTTC,CATSSMGQGAGEQFF
TRBJ1-5,-,-,TRBV7-2,TGTGCCAGCAGCCGTCTGGGGTATAGCAATCAGCCCCAGCATTTT,CASSRLGYSNQPQHF
TRBJ1-3,-,-,TRBV5-4,TGTGCCAGCAGCTTGAATACGGGGGGCAACACCATATATTTT,CASSLNTGGNTIYF
TRBJ2-5,-,TRBD2,TRBV28,TGTGCCAGCAGGGGAGATAGCGGGAGGGAGACCCAGTACTTC,CASRGDSGRETQYF
TRBJ2-1,-,TRBD2,TRBV11-2,TGTGCCAGCAGCTTAGGAGCGGGAGCAGGGTCCTACAATGAGCAGTTCTTC,CASSLGAGAGSYNEQFF
TRBJ1-5,-,-,TRBV6-1,TGTGCCAGCAGTGCGGGTCTGGGGCCCCAGCATTTT,CASSAGLGPQHF